This entry describes one T cell receptor beta chain. This clonotype occurred a few times. The clone's antigen remains unknown. Base qualities were left out, and no much larger clone turns up one base away. Clipping removes 0 bases from V and 4 bases from J, with 7 as the unmatched junction base count. The CDR3 sequence holds 17 residues, the cysteine and phenylalanine included. Only the CDR3 region is kept as DNA, spanning 51 bases read in frame from base 1. CDR1 and CDR2 are drawn from the germline V gene: ENHRY, SYGVKD. This specimen's treatment or condition label, per the study, means: live attenuated yellow fever vaccine strain. PBMCs were isolated from peripheral blood using a standard Ficoll-Paque protocol. Dynabeads CD4 and CD8 positive selection kits were used to isolate the CD4 and CD8 T-cell fractions. TriZol was used to extract RNA from bulk PBMCs, from CD4 and CD8 fractions, and from dextramer-positive and dextramer-negative fractions.

These data belong to a study of T cells after yellow fever vaccination (dated by TCRdb to 2018 to 2020). Looking at the study overall: The SMART-Seq v4 Ultra Low Input RNA kit was used to prepare libraries from fractions with low cell numbers. Bulk TCR alpha and beta repertoires were sequenced longitudinally to track T-cell clones before and after primary and booster YFV17D yellow fever vaccination. Two healthy male donors, one aged 18 to 30 and one aged 30 to 40 years, were included in the cohort. Blood was drawn at multiple timepoints before and after primary and secondary immunization, with bulk PBMC replicates and cell subsets isolated. Study-wide findings and limitations: After the booster, most clones that had expanded after primary vaccination were detected again (roughly 96% of CD4 and over 75% of CD8), suggesting broad maintenance of memory. Compared with the primary T-cell response, the secondary T-cell response was weaker but faster, peaking on day 5 rather than day 15. Only a couple of donors were included in the study, so the extent to which the findings can be generalized is limited. A small share of clonotypes occurred in both CD4 and CD8 compartments, likely arising from convergent recombination. FACS-sorted repertoires could contain abundant contaminating clonotypes from the bulk population, so computational filtering was required.

Instrument used: Illumina NovaSeq 6000. TCR cDNA was made using 5'RACE template switching, a step that added a universal primer site and unique molecular identifiers. Priming of cDNA synthesis was performed from both the TCR alpha and TCR beta constant segments. Library amplification involved two PCR steps, and the second step added sample barcodes and sequencing adapters. Sequencing of libraries was performed on Illumina HiSeq 2500 (2x100 bp) or NovaSeq (2x150 bp). Concerning the study's data processing: MIGEC handled demultiplexing of reads and collapsing into UMI consensus sequences, while MiXCR performed V(D)J alignment. Vaccine-responding clonotypes were defined with edgeR using replicate PBMC samples, requiring FDR below 0.01 and a log2 fold change above 5 up to day 15. Bulk clonotypes were assigned CD4 or CD8 identity according to which sequenced CD4 or CD8 repertoire held them at higher abundance. TCRdb applied fastp at Q25 and MiXCR to the public reads, then kept only in-frame beta chains. Here each entry gathers all rows of one CDR3 protein and keeps the most common genes and DNA. TCRdb's processing, not the authors', yielded these V and J calls. The sample table holds roughly 99,000 distinct CDR3 sequences, of which approximately 5.5% were seen once. More than 40% of the sample comes from the top ten.

The starting material was CD8+ T cells sorted from PBMCs, obtained 10 days after the yellow fever booster vaccination. This clonotype was obtained from a man aged 18 to 35 who received the YFV17D yellow fever vaccine. The rearranged chain carries TRBV10-3 and TRBJ1-1; 11 nucleotides in the junction match TRBD1. The DNA reads as follows: TGTGCCATCAGTGAGTCGATAAGGGACAGGGGGGGCACTGAAGCTTTCTTT. This gives the protein CAISESIRDRGGTEAFF.